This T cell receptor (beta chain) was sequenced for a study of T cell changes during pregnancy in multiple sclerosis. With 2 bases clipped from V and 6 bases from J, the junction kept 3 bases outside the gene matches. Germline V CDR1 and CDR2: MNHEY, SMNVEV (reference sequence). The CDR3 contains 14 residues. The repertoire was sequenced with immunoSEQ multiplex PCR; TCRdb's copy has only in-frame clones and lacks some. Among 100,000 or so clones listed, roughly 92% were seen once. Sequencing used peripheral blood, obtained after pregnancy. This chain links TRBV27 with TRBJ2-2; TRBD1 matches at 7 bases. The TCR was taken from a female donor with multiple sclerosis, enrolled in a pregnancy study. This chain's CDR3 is CASSLPQGAGELFF. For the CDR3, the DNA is TGTGCCAGCAGTTTACCCCAGGGGGCCGGGGAGCTGTTTTTT.